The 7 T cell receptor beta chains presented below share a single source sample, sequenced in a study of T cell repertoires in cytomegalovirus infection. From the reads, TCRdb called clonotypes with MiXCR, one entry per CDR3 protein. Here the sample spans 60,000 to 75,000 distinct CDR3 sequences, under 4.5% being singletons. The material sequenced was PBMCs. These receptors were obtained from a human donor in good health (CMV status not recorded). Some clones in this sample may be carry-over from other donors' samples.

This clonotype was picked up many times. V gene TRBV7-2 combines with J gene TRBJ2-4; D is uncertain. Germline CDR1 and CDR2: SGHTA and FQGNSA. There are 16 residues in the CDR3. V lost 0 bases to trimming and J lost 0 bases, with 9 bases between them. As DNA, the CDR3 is TGTGCCAGCAGCTTAGCCCCGACGTTAGCCAAAAACATTCAGTACTTC. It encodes CASSLAPTLAKNIQYF. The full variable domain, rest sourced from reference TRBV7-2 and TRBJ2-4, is GAGVSQSPSNKVTEKGKDVELRCDPISGHTALYWYRQSLGQGLEFLIYFQGNSAPDKSGLPSDRFSAERTGGSVSTLTIQRTQQEDSAVYLCASSLAPTLAKNIQYFGAGTRLSVL.

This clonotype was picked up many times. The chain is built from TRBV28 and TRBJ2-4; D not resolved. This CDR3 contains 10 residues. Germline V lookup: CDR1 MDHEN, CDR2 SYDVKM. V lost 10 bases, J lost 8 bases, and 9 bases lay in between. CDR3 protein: CAIGRDIQYF. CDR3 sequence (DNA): TGTGCCATCGGAAGGGACATTCAGTACTTC.

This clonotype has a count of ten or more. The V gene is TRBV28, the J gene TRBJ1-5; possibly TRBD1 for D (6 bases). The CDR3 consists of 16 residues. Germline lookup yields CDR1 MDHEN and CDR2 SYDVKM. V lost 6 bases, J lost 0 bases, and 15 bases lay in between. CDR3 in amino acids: CASRPFDRISNQPQHF. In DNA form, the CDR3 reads TGTGCCAGCAGGCCCTTCGACAGGATTAGCAATCAGCCCCAGCATTTT.

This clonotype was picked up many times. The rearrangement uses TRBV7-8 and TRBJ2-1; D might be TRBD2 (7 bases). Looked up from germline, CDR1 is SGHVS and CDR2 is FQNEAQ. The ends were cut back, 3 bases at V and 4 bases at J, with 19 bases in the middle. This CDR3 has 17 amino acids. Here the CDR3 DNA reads TGTGCCAGCAGCTTCGGCTGGGGGGGGGGCAGGTACAATGAGCAGTTCTTC. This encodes CASSFGWGGGRYNEQFF.

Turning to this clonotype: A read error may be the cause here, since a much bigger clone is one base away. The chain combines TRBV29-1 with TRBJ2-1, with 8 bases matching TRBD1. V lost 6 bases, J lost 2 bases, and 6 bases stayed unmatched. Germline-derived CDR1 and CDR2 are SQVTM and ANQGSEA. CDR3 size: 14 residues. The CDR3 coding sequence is TGCAGCGTACGGGACAGGAGCCCCTACAATGAGCAGTTCTTC. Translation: CSVRDRSPYNEQFF.

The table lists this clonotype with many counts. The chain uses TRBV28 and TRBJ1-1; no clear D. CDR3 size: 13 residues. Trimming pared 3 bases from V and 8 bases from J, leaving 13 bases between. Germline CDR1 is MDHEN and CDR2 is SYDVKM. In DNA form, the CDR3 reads TGTGCCAGCAGTTTGCCAACCACACACGAAGCTTTCTTT. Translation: CASSLPTTHEAFF.

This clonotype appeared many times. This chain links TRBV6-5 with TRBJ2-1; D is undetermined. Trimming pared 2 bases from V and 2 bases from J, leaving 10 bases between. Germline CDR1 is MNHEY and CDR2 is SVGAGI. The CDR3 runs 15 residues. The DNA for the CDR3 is TGTGCCAGCAGTTACGGGGTAATCACCTACAATGAGCAGTTCTTC. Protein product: CASSYGVITYNEQFF.